Presented here are 25 T cell receptor beta chains from one specimen sequenced in a study of glioma-infiltrating T cells after dendritic cell vaccination. Profiled with immunoSEQ multiplex PCR; TCRdb holds only in-frame clones, not every one. The sample has about 82,000 clones; approximately 90% are singletons. The source was blood, collected before dendritic cell vaccination. These receptors were collected from a human donor with glioblastoma.

Only one count was recorded for this clone. This sequence joins TRBV6-1 and TRBJ1-5; 7 nucleotides line up with TRBD1. With V trimmed by 4 bases and J by 3 bases, 6 bases remained unmatched. CDR1 MNHNS and CDR2 SASEGT come from the germline V gene. The CDR3 runs to 15 residues. This chain's CDR3 is CASSAMTGNNQPQHF. CDR3 coding DNA: TGTGCCAGCAGTGCCATGACAGGGAACAATCAGCCCCAGCATTTT.

About this clone itself: The junction departs from germline at one end; a sequencing error may be responsible. The sample has other DNA sequences that encode this CDR3 too. The V and J genes are TRBV2 and TRBJ1-6; 8 positions match TRBD1. The CDR3 has 13 residues. CDR1 is SNHLY and CDR2 is FYNNEI in the germline V gene. The CDR3 protein is CASSGQGNSPLHF. The CDR3 DNA is TGTGCCAGCAGTGGACAGGGGAATTCCCCCCTCCACTTT.

V is TRBV19 and J is TRBJ2-7; 7 bases are shared with TRBD1. CDR1 and CDR2 from the germline V gene are LNHDA and SQIVND (reference sequence). The CDR3 is 16 amino acids. J gave up 0 bases and V 5 bases, and 10 bases lay outside the gene matches. The CDR3 bases are TGTGCCAGTAGTGGAGAAGGGACAGCGAGCTCCTACGAGCAGTACTTC. It is translated as CASSGEGTASSYEQYF.

This clone was counted between two and nine times. The chain recombines TRBV2 with TRBJ1-5; D gene unclear. The CDR3 has 15 amino acids. CDR1 is SNHLY and CDR2 is FYNNEI in the germline V gene. V shed 8 bases and J shed 5 bases, with 19 bases lying between them. This CDR3 is CASGSMPNADQPQHF. Here the CDR3 DNA reads TGTGCCAGCGGCTCAATGCCTAACGCGGATCAGCCCCAGCATTTT.

CDR3 coding DNA: TGTGCCATCGGCCAGGGGGCTGGAAACACCATATATTTT. Protein product: CAIGQGAGNTIYF. This chain links TRBV10-3 with TRBJ1-3; TRBD1 agrees at 7 bases. The CDR3 sequence is 13 residues long. Germline assignment: CDR1 ENHRY and CDR2 SYGVKD. Trimming took 8 bases from V and 2 from J; bases not matched to a gene: 3.

The V and J genes are TRBV10-3 and TRBJ2-7, with 8 bases identical to TRBD1. V gave up 3 bases and J gave up 3 bases; unmatched junction bases: 4. Germline assignment: CDR1 ENHRY and CDR2 SYGVKD. The CDR3 extends over 14 amino acids. This CDR3 reads CAISEGTGHYEQYF. The CDR3 DNA is TGTGCCATCAGTGAAGGGACAGGCCACTACGAGCAGTACTTC.

This clone was seen just once. V is TRBV9 and J is TRBJ2-7, with 12 bases lining up with TRBD2. The V segment lost 0 bases and the J segment 2 bases; nucleotides outside the gene matches: 6. CDR3 length: 17 amino acids. The V gene's germline CDR1 is SGDLS and CDR2 YYNGEE. Here the CDR3 reads CASSVGLAGDGPYEQYF. CDR3 DNA sequence: TGTGCCAGCAGCGTAGGACTAGCGGGAGATGGACCCTACGAGCAGTACTTC.

The DNA for the CDR3 is TGTGCCAGCACCAAGACAGGGAACTCACCCCTCCACTTT. Its translation: CASTKTGNSPLHF. This chain links TRBV2 with TRBJ1-6; the match to TRBD1 covers 7 bases. CDR1 and CDR2 (germline): SNHLY, FYNNEI. CDR3 length equals 13 residues. The V and J ends lost 7 bases and 10 bases, in that order; junction bases with no gene match: 7.

V gene TRBV6-1 combines with J gene TRBJ1-6, with 8 positions matching TRBD1. From germline, CDR1 is MNHNS and CDR2 SASEGT. V trimming: 7 bases; J trimming: 8 bases; junction bases outside the gene matches: 7. The CDR3 runs 14 residues. The CDR3, as DNA: TGTGCCAGCACAACAGGACAGGGTTATTCACCCCTCCACTTT. It codes for CASTTGQGYSPLHF.

This clone was recorded a few times. The chain uses TRBV6-4 and TRBJ2-2; D possibly corresponds to TRBD1 (6 bases). Germline V gene sequence: CDR1 MRHNA, CDR2 SNTAGT. There are 14 residues in the CDR3. The V end lost 6 bases, the J end lost 1 base, and 9 bases lay between the germline ends. This CDR3 reads CASREQGNTGELFF. The CDR3 DNA reads TGTGCCAGCAGGGAACAGGGGAACACCGGGGAGCTGTTTTTT.

The chain carries TRBV6-5 and TRBJ2-2; TRBD2 might be the D (6 bases). V dropped 8 bases and J dropped 0 bases, with 10 bases sitting between them. This CDR3 has 14 residues. Germline-derived CDR1 and CDR2 are MNHEY and SVGAGI. The CDR3 is CASRRGPNTGELFF. In DNA form, the CDR3 reads TGTGCCAGCCGGCGGGGCCCGAACACCGGGGAGCTGTTTTTT.

The genes are TRBV10-3 and TRBJ2-7; TRBD2 aligns across 10 bases. The CDR3 sequence is 16 residues long. Germline assignment: CDR1 ENHRY and CDR2 SYGVKD. The V and J ends lost 3 bases and 7 bases, in that order; junction bases with no gene match: 12. CDR3 loop: CAISEKGAGGPWEQYF. The CDR3 bases are TGTGCCATCAGTGAAAAAGGAGCGGGAGGGCCATGGGAGCAGTACTTC.

The V gene is TRBV7-9, the J gene TRBJ2-1; TRBD2 matches at 10 bases. Looked up from germline, CDR1 is SEHNR and CDR2 is FQNEAQ (reference sequence). This CDR3 has 14 amino acids. Trimming took 4 bases from V and 7 from J; bases not matched to a gene: 4. CDR3 in amino acids: CASSSSGGLNEQFF. CDR3 coding DNA: TGTGCCAGCAGCTCTAGCGGGGGCCTAAATGAGCAGTTCTTC.

This chain uses TRBV19 with TRBJ2-2, with a tentative D call TRBD2 (5 bases). The germline CDR1 and CDR2 sequences are LNHDA and SQIVND (reference sequence). V dropped 3 bases and J dropped 3 bases, with 11 bases sitting between them. The CDR3 length is 15 residues. Written as DNA, the CDR3 is TGTGCCAGTAGTATCCCCGGGGTGGACACCGGGGAGCTGTTTTTT. Its protein is CASSIPGVDTGELFF.

The chain has TRBV6-6 and TRBJ1-5; D gene unclear. V dropped 5 bases and J dropped 3 bases, with 8 bases sitting between them. Germline CDR1 reads MNHNY; CDR2 reads SVGAGI (reference sequence). CDR3 length equals 13 residues. The CDR3 region has the DNA TGTGCCAGCAGTCGGGAAACCAATCAGCCCCAGCATTTT. It encodes CASSRETNQPQHF.

The rearrangement links TRBV29-1 to TRBJ1-2; D possibly corresponds to TRBD1 (6 bases). The CDR3 is 16 residues long. The V end lost 3 bases, the J end lost 0 bases, and 17 bases lay between the germline ends. Per germline, CDR1 SQVTM and CDR2 ANQGSEA. This CDR3 reads CSVDLGGGAPNYGYTF. The DNA of the CDR3 is TGCAGCGTTGATTTAGGTGGGGGCGCGCCTAACTATGGCTACACCTTC.

The J gene is TRBJ2-5, the V gene TRBV5-4; 7 positions agree with TRBD2. This CDR3 is built from 15 residues. Germline CDR1 SGHNT, CDR2 YYREEE (reference sequence). V shed 1 base and J 2 bases; nucleotides not matched to a gene: 5. The DNA for the CDR3 is TGTGCCAGCAGCTTGCGGCTAGCGGAACAAGAGACCCAGTACTTC. It is translated as CASSLRLAEQETQYF. The whole variable domain, filled in from reference TRBV5-4 and TRBJ2-5, reads ETGVTQSPTHLIKTRGQQVTLRCSSQSGHNTVSWYQQALGQGPQFIFQYYREEENGRGNFPPRFSGLQFPNYSSELNVNALELDDSALYLCASSLRLAEQETQYFGPGTRLLVL.

The chain recombines TRBV7-2 with TRBJ2-3; D is perhaps TRBD2 (5 bases). With 0 bases removed from V and 4 bases from J, the gap between germline ends came to 5 bases. CDR1 and CDR2 from the germline V gene are SGHTA and FQGNSA. The CDR3 contains 13 residues. The CDR3 sequence: CASSLARADTQYF. CDR3 nucleotides: TGTGCCAGCAGCTTAGCGCGGGCAGATACGCAGTATTTT.

The chain uses TRBV7-9 and TRBJ1-2; unclear D gene. Trimming took 1 base from V and 2 from J, leaving 5 bases between them. The CDR3 length is 13 residues. In germline, CDR1 is SEHNR, CDR2 FQNEAQ (reference sequence). The CDR3 protein is CASSLDMNYGYTF. CDR3 DNA sequence: TGTGCCAGCAGCTTAGATATGAACTATGGCTACACCTTC.

This clone was detected only once. The chain combines TRBV29-1 with TRBJ2-7; 11 nucleotides match TRBD1. The germline V gene encodes CDR1 SQVTM and CDR2 ANQGSEA. The CDR3 is 14 residues long. The trim removed 6 bases at V and 4 bases at J, leaving 8 bases unmatched. The CDR3, as DNA: TGCAGCGTGGCCGGGACAGGGGGGCAGTACGAGCAGTACTTC. This gives the protein CSVAGTGGQYEQYF.

The chain carries TRBV4-1 and TRBJ2-4, with 8 bases matching TRBD2. The germline CDR1 and CDR2 sequences are MGHRA and YSYEKL. CDR3 size: 16 residues. After removal of 1 base from V and 1 base from J, the junction contained 3 bases not matched to a gene. CDR3 nucleotide sequence: TGCGCCAGCAGCCAAGCTCGCGGGGGGGCCAAAAACATTCAGTACTTC. Its translation: CASSQARGGAKNIQYF.

The chain carries TRBV6-5 and TRBJ2-7; 14 bases are a match to TRBD2. The CDR3 extends over 16 amino acids. Germline CDR1 reads MNHEY; CDR2 reads SVGAGI. The J segment lost 4 bases and the V segment lost 0 bases, leaving 2 bases of the junction unmatched. CDR3 amino acids: CASSYSRLAGGYEQYF. Here the CDR3 DNA reads TGTGCCAGCAGTTACTCGAGACTAGCGGGAGGGTACGAGCAGTACTTC.

The CDR3 sequence: CASSNWGGPEETQYF. CDR3 bases: TGTGCCAGCAGTAATTGGGGGGGCCCGGAAGAGACCCAGTACTTC. J is TRBJ2-5 and V is TRBV11-2; weak D call: TRBD2 (7 bases). Trimming pared 6 bases from V and 3 bases from J, leaving 17 bases between. The CDR3 covers 15 residues. Germline loops: CDR1 SGHAT, CDR2 FQNNGV.

The chain is built from TRBV5-1 and TRBJ2-3; 9 nucleotides line up with TRBD2. J was trimmed by 4 bases and V by 4 bases; bases with no gene match: 10. Germline V gene data show CDR1 as SGHRS and CDR2 as YFSETQ. The CDR3 runs 16 residues. The CDR3 loop is CASSPTLAGAADTQYF. DNA for the CDR3: TGCGCCAGCAGCCCCACTTTAGCGGGAGCGGCAGATACGCAGTATTTT.

This chain uses TRBV6-5 with TRBJ1-1, with 8 nucleotides matching TRBD1. CDR3 length: 13 amino acids. V dropped 6 bases and J dropped 5; count of bases not matched to a gene: 5. Looked up from germline, CDR1 is MNHEY and CDR2 is SVGAGI. The DNA of the CDR3 is TGTGCCAGCAGGACAGGGGAGTGGACTGAAGCTTTCTTT. This codes for CASRTGEWTEAFF.